This T cell receptor beta chain was sequenced during a study of Ad26.COV2.S vaccination and SARS-CoV-2 variants. Using immunoSEQ multiplex PCR, the repertoire was profiled, and TCRdb retains in-frame clones only, with some absent. Of roughly 510,000 clones in the sample, around 85% are singletons; the top ten hold roughly 13%. The treatment denotes: around 19 received Ad26.COV2.S at low or high dose, single or two shots; roughly five received placebo; per-sample allocation not given. Day 63 after the first vaccine or placebo injection was the time point for sampling. This CDR3 is 13 amino acids long. Germline CDR1 is SNHLY and CDR2 is FYNNEI. The V gene lost 5 bases and the J gene lost 3 bases, with 8 bases spanning the gap.

This receptor was taken from a person aged 18-65 years who received the Ad26.COV2.S COVID-19 vaccine or a placebo. Sequenced material: peripheral blood, taken in a trial of Ad26.COV2.S vaccine versus placebo. This sequence joins TRBV2 and TRBJ2-1, with D possibly being TRBD1 (6 bases). CDR3 sequence (DNA): TGTGCCAGCAGTCTGGACAGCTACAATGAGCAGTTCTTC. It encodes CASSLDSYNEQFF.